This T cell receptor (beta chain) comes out of a study of T-cell reconstitution after alpha-beta-depleted transplantation in children. Unique molecular identifiers were built into the TCRbeta library. TCRdb re-called the PCR reads through MiXCR, storing one row per CDR3 protein. The profile shows fewer than 400,000 distinct CDR3 sequences, approximately 23% of them singletons. The sequence came from a male patient under 18 who had a stem cell transplant for acute lymphoblastic leukemia, so the T cells may come from the graft donor. The sample in question was PBMCs, mostly from graft donor cells, obtained 180 days after TCRalphabeta/CD19-depleted stem cell transplant.

The CDR3 here is CSATESYGYTF. Here the CDR3 DNA reads TGCAGTGCTACAGAGTCTTATGGCTACACCTTC. The rearrangement uses TRBV20-1 and TRBJ1-2, with no clear D. V dropped 4 bases and J dropped 5 bases, with 8 bases sitting between them. This CDR3 region has 11 residues. Germline values: CDR1 DFQATT, CDR2 SNEGSKA (reference sequence).